The next 21 T cell receptor beta chains were all read from a single sample in a study of blood T cell repertoires in COVID-19. Profiling relied on immunoSEQ multiplex PCR, and the TCRdb table lists in-frame clones only, not all of them. The sample lists 29,000 or so clones, more than 75% occurring once. The material sequenced was peripheral blood. The source is a human donor in a cohort sampled during active COVID-19. The donor label of this sample is uncertain.

This chain connects TRBV7-9 to TRBJ1-4, with 9 bases aligning to TRBD1. Per germline, CDR1 SEHNR and CDR2 FQNEAQ (reference sequence). This CDR3 region has 15 residues. Trimming took 4 bases from V and 5 from J; bases not matched to a gene: 5. The CDR3 bases are TGTGCCAGCAGCTCGGGACAGGGCGGGAATGAAAAACTGTTTTTT. Translated, it gives CASSSGQGGNEKLFF.

This clone was counted only a few times. The chain combines TRBV5-1 with TRBJ2-7; TRBD1 matches at 9 bases. Germline lookup yields CDR1 SGHRS and CDR2 YFSETQ. The CDR3 contains 14 residues. Losses at the gene ends were 0 bases for V and 5 bases for J; bases not matched to a gene: 3. CDR3 protein: CASSLGQGVDEQYF. The CDR3 DNA is TGCGCCAGCAGCTTGGGACAGGGGGTCGACGAGCAGTACTTC.

This chain links TRBV7-3 with TRBJ2-5, with 12 bases lining up with TRBD1. The CDR3 runs 15 residues. Trimming at V came to 4 bases and at J to 5 bases, leaving 5 bases not matched to a gene. Germline V gene sequence: CDR1 SGHTA, CDR2 FQGTGA. CDR3 in DNA: TGTGCCAGCAGCTACGAGGGGACAGGGGGCGAGACCCAGTACTTC. Amino acids: CASSYEGTGGETQYF.

This chain links TRBV7-8 with TRBJ1-2; 10 nucleotides match TRBD1. Germline assignment: CDR1 SGHVS and CDR2 FQNEAQ. V gave up 4 bases and J gave up 1 base; unmatched junction bases: 6. The length of the CDR3 is 16 residues. The CDR3 spells CASSSRGTGVNYGYTF. The DNA of the CDR3 is TGTGCCAGCAGCTCAAGGGGGACAGGGGTTAACTATGGCTACACCTTC.

The rearrangement uses TRBV5-1 and TRBJ2-2; possibly TRBD1 for D (6 bases). CDR3 size: 14 residues. CDR1 is SGHRS, CDR2 YFSETQ, per germline. V shed 5 bases and J shed 1 base, with 9 bases lying between them. CDR3 DNA sequence: TGCGCCAGCAGTATACAGGGGAACACCGGGGAGCTGTTTTTT. It codes for CASSIQGNTGELFF.

CDR3 amino acids: CASSLTGENYGYTF. CDR3 bases: TGTGCCAGCAGTTTGACCGGGGAGAACTATGGCTACACCTTC. This chain uses TRBV27 with TRBJ1-2; no reliable D call. The ends were cut back, 3 bases at V and 2 bases at J, with 10 bases in the middle. Germline CDR1 and CDR2: MNHEY and SMNVEV (reference sequence). CDR3 length: 14 residues.

The chain has TRBV7-6 and TRBJ2-1; 7 bases match TRBD2. V was pared by 0 bases and J by 4 bases, with 6 bases of the junction left unmatched. The germline V gene encodes CDR1 SGHVS and CDR2 FNYEAQ. The CDR3 is made up of 16 amino acids. CDR3 nucleotides: TGTGCCAGCAGCTTAGCAGGGACTAACCCGTACAATGAGCAGTTCTTC. This codes for CASSLAGTNPYNEQFF.

The chain has TRBV5-4 and TRBJ2-3; 13 nucleotides agree with TRBD2. Germline V gene sequence: CDR1 SGHNT, CDR2 YYREEE (reference sequence). Trimming at V came to 4 bases and at J to 5 bases, leaving 7 bases not matched to a gene. The CDR3 loop spans 16 amino acids. Written as DNA, the CDR3 is TGTGCCAGCAGCCAAACTAGCGGGAGGGCCGAAGATACGCAGTATTTT. It codes for CASSQTSGRAEDTQYF.

This clone showed up just once. The chain carries TRBV4-1 and TRBJ2-6, with 7 bases that match TRBD1. In germline, CDR1 is MGHRA, CDR2 YSYEKL. V lost 3 bases to trimming and J lost 0 bases; unmatched junction nucleotides: 5. This CDR3 is 17 amino acids long. This CDR3 is CASSQGRDSSGANVLTF. In nucleotides, the CDR3 is TGCGCCAGCAGCCAGGGCCGGGACAGCTCTGGGGCCAACGTCCTGACTTTC.

V and J are TRBV20-1 and TRBJ2-1; D remains unclear. V dropped 3 bases and J dropped 7 bases, with 10 bases sitting between them. Germline V gene sequence: CDR1 DFQATT, CDR2 SNEGSKA (reference sequence). The CDR3 length is 12 residues. This CDR3 reads CSASISLNEQFF. The CDR3 DNA follows: TGCAGTGCTAGTATTAGTCTTAATGAGCAGTTCTTC.

This clone came up once. V gene TRBV6-1 combines with J gene TRBJ1-5; perhaps TRBD1 as D (6 bases). The germline V gene has CDR1 MNHNS and CDR2 SASEGT. V lost 2 bases, J lost 2 bases, and 10 bases lay in between. This CDR3 has 15 amino acids. The CDR3 spells CASSETQGGNQPQHF. CDR3 sequence (DNA): TGTGCCAGCAGTGAAACACAGGGTGGCAATCAGCCCCAGCATTTT.

The chain is built from TRBV3-1 (or the pseudogene TRBV3-2) and TRBJ2-1; no reliable D call. Trimming shortened V by 3 bases and J by 0 bases, and 9 bases separated the two germline ends. The V gene's germline CDR1 is LGHDT and CDR2 YNNKEL (reference sequence). The CDR3 covers 15 residues. Written as DNA, the CDR3 is TGTGCCAGCAGCCAGACTCAGAGCTCCTACAATGAGCAGTTCTTC. Amino acid sequence: CASSQTQSSYNEQFF.

The chain recombines TRBV19 with TRBJ2-2; the match to TRBD2 covers 8 bases. CDR3 length: 16 amino acids. J gave up 6 bases and V 5 bases, and 11 bases lay outside the gene matches. Germline V CDR1 and CDR2: LNHDA, SQIVND (reference sequence). Written as DNA, the CDR3 is TGTGCCAGTAGTTCAAGCGGGAGAAGGGTCGCCGGGGAGCTGTTTTTT. Translated, it gives CASSSSGRRVAGELFF.

This rearrangement joins TRBV6-6 to TRBJ1-2, with unresolved D. Trimming removed 3 bases at V and 7 bases at J, with 15 bases between. Germline CDR1 MNHNY, CDR2 SVGAGI (reference sequence). This CDR3 spans 14 amino acids. The CDR3 DNA sequence: TGTGCCAGCAGTTATGGAGAATCCCCACTTGGCTACACCTTC. Protein: CASSYGESPLGYTF.

J is TRBJ2-4 and V is TRBV7-8, with 7 positions matching TRBD1. This CDR3 region has 16 residues. The V segment lost 5 bases and the J segment 5 bases; nucleotides outside the gene matches: 12. Per the germline V gene, CDR1 is SGHVS and CDR2 is FQNEAQ. The CDR3 DNA reads as TGTGCCAGCAGCGCCCGGGGTATTAGGGGGCAAAACATTCAGTACTTC. The encoded protein is CASSARGIRGQNIQYF.

V and J are TRBV5-1 and TRBJ2-1, with 11 nucleotides matching TRBD2. Trimming cost V 4 bases and J 5 bases; bases outside gene matches: 2. The germline gives CDR1 SGHRS, CDR2 YFSETQ. This CDR3 contains 14 residues. CDR3 DNA: TGCGCCAGCAGCCCGACTAGCGGGAACAATGAGCAGTTCTTC. Its protein product is CASSPTSGNNEQFF.

V and J are TRBV28 and TRBJ1-6; maybe TRBD1 (6 bases). The CDR3 length is 12 residues. V gave up 10 bases and J gave up 5 bases, with 9 bases separating them. Germline CDR1 MDHEN, CDR2 SYDVKM. The CDR3, as DNA: TGTGCCACGGGGGGCCATAATTCACCCCTCCACTTT. It encodes CATGGHNSPLHF.

The rearrangement uses TRBV5-1 and TRBJ2-3, with 7 positions matching TRBD2. Unmatched junction bases numbered 10, after V lost 4 bases and J lost 2 bases. Germline V CDR1 and CDR2: SGHRS, YFSETQ. The CDR3 contains 16 residues. The chain's CDR3 is CASSPQLAGVTDTQYF. As DNA, the CDR3 is TGCGCCAGCAGCCCCCAGTTGGCGGGAGTCACAGATACGCAGTATTTT. The full variable domain, with the rest looked up from reference TRBV5-1 and TRBJ2-3, is KAGVTQTPRYLIKTRGQQVTLSCSPISGHRSVSWYQQTPGQGLQFLFEYFSETQRNKGNFPGRFSGRQFSNSRSEMNVSTLELGDSALYLCASSPQLAGVTDTQYFGPGTRLTVL.

This sequence joins TRBV2 and TRBJ1-4; D unresolved. The CDR3 runs to 13 residues. Germline V gene data show CDR1 as SNHLY and CDR2 as FYNNEI. V lost 7 bases and J lost 3, with 9 bases in between. Here the CDR3 reads CASTESPNEKLFF. The CDR3 nucleotides read TGTGCCAGCACAGAAAGTCCTAATGAAAAACTGTTTTTT.

The chain combines TRBV6-5 with TRBJ2-7, with 10 bases matching TRBD1. Germline CDR1 is MNHEY and CDR2 is SVGAGI. V lost 7 bases, J lost 2 bases, and 5 bases stayed unmatched. The CDR3 is 14 residues long. The CDR3 protein is CASTETGGAYEQYF. The CDR3 coding sequence is TGTGCCAGCACCGAGACAGGGGGCGCCTACGAGCAGTACTTC.

This chain uses TRBV19 with TRBJ2-7, with D perhaps matching TRBD2 (6 bases). The V gene's germline CDR1 is LNHDA and CDR2 SQIVND (reference sequence). Trimming pared 7 bases from V and 4 bases from J, leaving 11 bases between. The CDR3 is 12 amino acids. CDR3: CASTSSGYEQYF. CDR3 nucleotides: TGTGCCAGTACCTCAAGCGGGTACGAGCAGTACTTC.